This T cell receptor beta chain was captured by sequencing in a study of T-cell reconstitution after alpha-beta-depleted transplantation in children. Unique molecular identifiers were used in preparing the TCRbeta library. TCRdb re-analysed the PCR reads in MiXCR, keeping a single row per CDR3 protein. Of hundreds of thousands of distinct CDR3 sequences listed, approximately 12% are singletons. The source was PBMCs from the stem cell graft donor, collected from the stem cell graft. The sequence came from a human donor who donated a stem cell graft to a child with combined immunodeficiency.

The CDR3 here is CASSLLAGVGTQYF. The CDR3 DNA follows: TGTGCCAGCAGCTTACTAGCGGGAGTAGGTACGCAGTATTTT. J is TRBJ2-3 and V is TRBV7-8; 10 bases agree with TRBD2. CDR3 size: 14 residues. V dropped 2 bases and J dropped 8; count of bases not matched to a gene: 4. CDR1 and CDR2 (germline): SGHVS, FQNEAQ. Variable domain in full (rest from reference TRBV7-8 and TRBJ2-3): GAGVSQSPRYKVAKRGQDVALRCDPISGHVSLFWYQQALGQGPEFLTYFQNEAQLDKSGLPSDRFFAERPEGSVSTLKIQRTQQEDSAVYLCASSLLAGVGTQYFGPGTRLTVL.